The clone carrying this T cell receptor beta chain was observed a handful of times. CDR1 is GTSNPN, CDR2 SVGIG, per germline (reference sequence). Losses at the gene ends were 3 bases for V and 4 bases for J; bases not matched to a gene: 5. This CDR3 region has 14 residues. A second roughly 7 to 12 cycle PCR used barcoded and J-beta primers. MiXCR, run by TCRdb on the 5' RACE reads, gives a single entry per CDR3 protein. This table holds about 1,600,000 distinct CDR3 sequences, approximately 42% found once. The data originate from a study of blood T cells in healthy people across ages. The receptor was isolated from a woman aged 18 to 35 in good health. This sequence joins TRBV30 and TRBJ2-3; 9 positions agree with TRBD2. The sequencing input was blood. CDR3 DNA: TGTGCCTGGAGAGGCGGGAGGGCGGCAGATACGCAGTATTTT. This gives the protein CAWRGGRAADTQYF.